The clone carrying this TCR beta chain was counted once. The data were obtained in a study of blood T cell repertoires in COVID-19. CDR1 and CDR2 from the germline V gene are SNHLY and FYNNEI. The CDR3 runs to 15 residues. Trimming at V came to 1 base and at J to 3 bases, leaving 5 bases not matched to a gene. Some clones are missing from TCRdb's copy, which holds only in-frame ones; the method was immunoSEQ multiplex PCR. Here the sample spans 350,000 to 450,000 clones, 85% to 90% being singletons. This study enrolled people aged about 18 to 100 from roughly 22 US geographic areas. This TCR was sampled from a man aged 25 to 40 who had recovered from COVID-19. What was sequenced was PBMCs or T cells enriched from blood (not recorded which). V gene TRBV2 combines with J gene TRBJ1-1; 7 nucleotides agree with TRBD1. In nucleotides, the CDR3 is TGTGCCAGCAGTGAAGAAGGGGGCAGAGACACTGAAGCTTTCTTT. Amino acids: CASSEEGGRDTEAFF.